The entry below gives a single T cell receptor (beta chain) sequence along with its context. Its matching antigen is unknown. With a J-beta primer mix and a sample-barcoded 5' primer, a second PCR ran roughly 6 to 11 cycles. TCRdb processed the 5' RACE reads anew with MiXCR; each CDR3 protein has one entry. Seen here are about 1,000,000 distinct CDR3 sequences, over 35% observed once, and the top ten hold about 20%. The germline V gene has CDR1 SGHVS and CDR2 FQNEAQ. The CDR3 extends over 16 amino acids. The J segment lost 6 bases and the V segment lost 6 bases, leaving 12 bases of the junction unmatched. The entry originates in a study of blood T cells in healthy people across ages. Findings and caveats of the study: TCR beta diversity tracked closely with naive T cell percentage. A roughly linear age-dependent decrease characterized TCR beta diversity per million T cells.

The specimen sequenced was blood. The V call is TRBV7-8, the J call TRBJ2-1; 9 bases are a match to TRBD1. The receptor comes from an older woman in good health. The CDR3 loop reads CASSEQGAAMGNEQFF. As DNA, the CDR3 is TGTGCCAGCAGTGAACAGGGGGCCGCGATGGGCAATGAGCAGTTCTTC.